A single sample is the source of the 10 T cell receptor beta chains below, sequenced in a study of cytomegalovirus exposure and HLA in healthy donors (dated by TCRdb to the late 2010s). Library prep was done by the immunoSEQ multiplex PCR assay. For the multiplex PCR, a mixture combining 60 forward primers for TCR Vbeta segments and 13 reverse primers for TCR Jbeta segments was used. TCRdb holds this immuneACCESS table with in-frame rearrangements only. Some clones are missing; in checked studies, unresolved V genes explain under half, and the rest has no known cause. This sample lists under 150,000 clones; around 77% were detected once. The top ten hold 6.7% of the sample. The source material was PBMCs. The origin of the receptors is a middle-aged woman in good health and CMV-seropositive.

The table lists this clone with a count of one. The chain links TRBV6-1 to TRBJ2-2, with D maybe TRBD2 (5 bases). The germline CDR1 and CDR2 sequences are MNHNS and SASEGT. Trimming removed 3 bases at V and 7 bases at J, with 18 bases between. CDR3 size: 16 residues. The CDR3 sequence is CASSEARSISGGELFF. CDR3 coding DNA: TGTGCCAGCAGTGAGGCCAGGTCGATAAGCGGCGGGGAGCTGTTTTTT.

The chain links TRBV2 to TRBJ2-1; 12 nucleotides align to TRBD2. V shed 5 bases and J 7 bases; nucleotides not matched to a gene: 6. Germline values: CDR1 SNHLY, CDR2 FYNNEI. This CDR3 contains 15 residues. The CDR3 protein is CASSYLAGGPNEQFF. CDR3 coding DNA: TGTGCCAGCAGTTATCTAGCGGGGGGGCCTAATGAGCAGTTCTTC.

The chain links TRBV11-2 to TRBJ1-4; no firm D call. The length of the CDR3 is 16 residues. Per the germline V gene, CDR1 is SGHAT and CDR2 is FQNNGV. Trimming pared 4 bases from V and 0 bases from J, leaving 12 bases between. The CDR3 loop is CASSSYAGTTNEKLFF. In nucleotides, the CDR3 is TGTGCCAGCAGCTCCTACGCGGGCACAACTAATGAAAAACTGTTTTTT.

This clone was observed a few times. The CDR3 spells CAWSAHLQGPGGEQYF. In DNA, the CDR3 is TGTGCCTGGAGTGCCCACTTACAGGGTCCGGGCGGCGAGCAGTACTTC. The chain recombines TRBV30 with TRBJ2-7; D is perhaps TRBD1 (6 bases). This CDR3 spans 16 amino acids. Germline values: CDR1 GTSNPN, CDR2 SVGIG (reference sequence). Trimming stripped 1 base from V and 6 bases from J, with 22 bases between.

The chain employs TRBV6-5 and TRBJ1-2, with D unclear. V was shortened by 4 bases and J by 0 bases, with 9 bases between the two germline ends. There are 14 residues in the CDR3. CDR1 and CDR2 from the germline V gene are MNHEY and SVGAGI. The CDR3 region has the DNA TGTGCCAGCAGTTTATACAGTACTAACTATGGCTACACCTTC. It translates to CASSLYSTNYGYTF.

The V and J genes are TRBV5-1 and TRBJ2-3; 9 bases align to TRBD1. The CDR3 consists of 18 residues. Unmatched junction bases numbered 16, after V lost 4 bases and J lost 4 bases. Germline V gene lookup returns CDR1 SGHRS and CDR2 YFSETQ. In DNA, the CDR3 is TGCGCCAGCAGCGCAGCTACCGGGACAGGGTACTTCCCAGATACGCAGTATTTT. It is translated as CASSAATGTGYFPDTQYF.

This clone was seen only a few times. The chain has TRBV5-1 and TRBJ2-3; TRBD2 matches 9 bases. CDR1 and CDR2 from the germline V gene are SGHRS and YFSETQ. The CDR3 runs to 18 residues. After removal of 4 bases from V and 3 bases from J, the junction contained 15 bases not matched to a gene. CDR3 loop: CASSRYGGERGATDTQYF. CDR3 bases: TGCGCCAGCAGCCGGTACGGCGGGGAGCGGGGGGCGACAGATACGCAGTATTTT.

The chain recombines TRBV4-2 with TRBJ2-3, with TRBD2 as a possible D gene (6 bases). Germline-derived CDR1 and CDR2 are LGHNA and YNFKEQ. The CDR3 sequence is 15 residues long. Trimming shortened V by 3 bases and J by 2 bases, and 12 bases separated the two germline ends. The CDR3 DNA reads TGTGCCAGCAGCCATCGGGACTCCATCACAGATACGCAGTATTTT. Protein: CASSHRDSITDTQYF.

The V gene is TRBV18, the J gene TRBJ2-7, with no clear D. The V end was cut by 1 base, the J end by 5 bases, with 6 bases between. The CDR3 covers 12 residues. Germline CDR1 is KGHSH and CDR2 is LQKENI. CDR3 nucleotides: TGTGCCAGCTCACCACTCCGGGACGAGCAGTACTTC. It yields the protein CASSPLRDEQYF.

J is TRBJ1-2 and V is TRBV6-5, with no clear D. The CDR3 runs to 15 residues. V gave up 4 bases and J gave up 2 bases, with 14 bases separating them. The germline V gene has CDR1 MNHEY and CDR2 SVGAGI. The CDR3 is CASSLRDSVNYGYTF. CDR3 bases: TGTGCCAGCAGTTTGCGGGATTCTGTAAACTATGGCTACACCTTC.